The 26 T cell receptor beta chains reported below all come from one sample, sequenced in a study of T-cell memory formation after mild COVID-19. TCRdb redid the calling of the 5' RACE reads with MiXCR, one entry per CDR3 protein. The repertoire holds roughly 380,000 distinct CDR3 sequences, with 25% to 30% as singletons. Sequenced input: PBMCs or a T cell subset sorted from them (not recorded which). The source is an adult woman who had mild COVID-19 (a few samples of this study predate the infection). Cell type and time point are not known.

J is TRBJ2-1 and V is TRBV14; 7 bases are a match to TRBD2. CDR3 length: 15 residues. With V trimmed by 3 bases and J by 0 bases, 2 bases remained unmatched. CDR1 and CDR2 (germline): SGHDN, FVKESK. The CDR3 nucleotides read TGTGCCAGCAGCCACGGCGGGAGCTCCTACAATGAGCAGTTCTTC. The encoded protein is CASSHGGSSYNEQFF. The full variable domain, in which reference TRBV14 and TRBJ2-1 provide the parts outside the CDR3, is EAGVTQFPSHSVIEKGQTVTLRCDPISGHDNLYWYRRVMGKEIKFLLHFVKESKQDESGMPNNRFLAERTGGTYSTLKVQPAELEDSGVYFCASSHGGSSYNEQFFGPGTRLTVL.

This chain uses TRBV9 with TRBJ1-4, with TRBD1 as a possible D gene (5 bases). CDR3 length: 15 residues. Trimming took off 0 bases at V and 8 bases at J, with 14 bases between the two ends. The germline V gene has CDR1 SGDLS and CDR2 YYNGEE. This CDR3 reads CASSVAPGTAEKLFF. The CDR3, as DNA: TGTGCCAGCAGCGTAGCTCCCGGGACTGCGGAAAAACTGTTTTTT.

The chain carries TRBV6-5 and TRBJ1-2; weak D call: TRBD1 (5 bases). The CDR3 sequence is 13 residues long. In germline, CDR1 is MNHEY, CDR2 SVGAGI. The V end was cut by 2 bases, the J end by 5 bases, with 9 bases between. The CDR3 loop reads CASSYGGIYGYTF. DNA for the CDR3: TGTGCCAGCAGTTACGGGGGGATTTATGGCTACACCTTC.

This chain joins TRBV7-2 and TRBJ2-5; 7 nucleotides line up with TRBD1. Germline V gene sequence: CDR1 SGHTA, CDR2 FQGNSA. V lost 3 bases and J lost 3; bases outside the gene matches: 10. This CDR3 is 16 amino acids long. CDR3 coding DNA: TGTGCCAGCAGCTTGCCTGGACAGGTCGGAGAAGAGACCCAGTACTTC. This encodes CASSLPGQVGEETQYF. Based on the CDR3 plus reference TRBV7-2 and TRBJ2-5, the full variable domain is GAGVSQSPSNKVTEKGKDVELRCDPISGHTALYWYRQSLGQGLEFLIYFQGNSAPDKSGLPSDRFSAERTGGSVSTLTIQRTQQEDSAVYLCASSLPGQVGEETQYFGPGTRLLVL.

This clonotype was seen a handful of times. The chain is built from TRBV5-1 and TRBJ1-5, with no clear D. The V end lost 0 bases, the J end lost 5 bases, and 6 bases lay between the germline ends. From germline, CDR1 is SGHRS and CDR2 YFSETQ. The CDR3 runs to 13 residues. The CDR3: CASSLVGDQPQHF. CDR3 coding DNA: TGCGCCAGCAGCTTGGTCGGGGATCAGCCCCAGCATTTT.

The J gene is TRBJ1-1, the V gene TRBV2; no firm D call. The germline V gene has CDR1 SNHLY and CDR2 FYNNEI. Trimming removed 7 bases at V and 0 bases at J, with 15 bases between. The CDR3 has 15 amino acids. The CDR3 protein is CASMIHRDMNTEAFF. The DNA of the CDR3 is TGTGCCAGCATGATACACAGAGACATGAACACTGAAGCTTTCTTT.

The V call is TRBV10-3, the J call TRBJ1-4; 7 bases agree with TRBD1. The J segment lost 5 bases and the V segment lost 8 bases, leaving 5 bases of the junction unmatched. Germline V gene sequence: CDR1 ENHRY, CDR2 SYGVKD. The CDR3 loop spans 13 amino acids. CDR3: CAIRQGGNEKLFF. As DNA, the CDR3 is TGTGCCATCCGACAGGGTGGGAATGAAAAACTGTTTTTT.

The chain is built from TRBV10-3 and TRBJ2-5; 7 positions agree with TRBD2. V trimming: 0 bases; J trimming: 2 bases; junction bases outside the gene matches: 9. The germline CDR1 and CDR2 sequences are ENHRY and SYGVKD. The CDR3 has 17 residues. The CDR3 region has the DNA TGTGCCATCAGTGAGTCGAATATAGCGGGCCTACAAGAGACCCAGTACTTC. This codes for CAISESNIAGLQETQYF.

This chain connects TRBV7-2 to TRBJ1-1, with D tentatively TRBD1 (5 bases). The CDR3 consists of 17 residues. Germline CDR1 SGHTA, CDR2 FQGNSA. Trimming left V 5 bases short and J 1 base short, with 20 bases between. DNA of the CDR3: TGTGCCAGCAGCGTTATACCGGCAGGGTTTACGAACACTGAAGCTTTCTTT. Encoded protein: CASSVIPAGFTNTEAFF.

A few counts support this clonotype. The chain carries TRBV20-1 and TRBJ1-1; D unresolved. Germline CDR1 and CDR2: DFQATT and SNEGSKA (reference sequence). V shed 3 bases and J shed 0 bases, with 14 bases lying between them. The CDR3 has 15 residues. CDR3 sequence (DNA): TGCAGTGCTAGGAGTCGACCGAGCATGAACACTGAAGCTTTCTTT. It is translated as CSARSRPSMNTEAFF.

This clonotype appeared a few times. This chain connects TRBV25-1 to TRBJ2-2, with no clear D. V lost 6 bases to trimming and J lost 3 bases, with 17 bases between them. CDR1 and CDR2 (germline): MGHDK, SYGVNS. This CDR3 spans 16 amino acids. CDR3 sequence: CASRGSSWIDTGELFF. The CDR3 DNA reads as TGTGCCAGCAGGGGGTCGAGCTGGATAGACACCGGGGAGCTGTTTTTT.

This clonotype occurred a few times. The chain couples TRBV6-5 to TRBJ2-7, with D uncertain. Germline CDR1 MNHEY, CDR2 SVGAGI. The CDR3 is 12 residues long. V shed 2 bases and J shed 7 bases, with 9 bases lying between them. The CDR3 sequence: CASSYQYGEQYF. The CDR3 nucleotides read TGTGCCAGCAGTTACCAATACGGAGAGCAGTACTTC.

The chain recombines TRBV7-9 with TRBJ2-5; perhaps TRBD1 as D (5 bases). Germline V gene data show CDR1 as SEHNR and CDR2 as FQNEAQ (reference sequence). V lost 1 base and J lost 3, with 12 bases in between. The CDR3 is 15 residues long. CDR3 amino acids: CASSLVTGEEETQYF. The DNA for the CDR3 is TGTGCCAGCAGCTTAGTTACAGGTGAAGAAGAGACCCAGTACTTC.

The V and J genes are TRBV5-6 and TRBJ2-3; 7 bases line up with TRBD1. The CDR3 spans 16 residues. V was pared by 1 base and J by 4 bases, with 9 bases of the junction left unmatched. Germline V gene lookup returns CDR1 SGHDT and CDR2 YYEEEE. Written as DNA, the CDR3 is TGTGCCAGCAGCTTGAGTCTGACAGGGTACGCAGATACGCAGTATTTT. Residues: CASSLSLTGYADTQYF.

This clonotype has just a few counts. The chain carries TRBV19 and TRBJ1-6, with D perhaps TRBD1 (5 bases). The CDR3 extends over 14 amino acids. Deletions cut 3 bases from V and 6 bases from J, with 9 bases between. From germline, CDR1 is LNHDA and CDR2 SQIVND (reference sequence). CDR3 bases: TGTGCCAGTAGTATCGGGGCGTCTAATTCACCCCTCCACTTT. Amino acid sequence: CASSIGASNSPLHF.

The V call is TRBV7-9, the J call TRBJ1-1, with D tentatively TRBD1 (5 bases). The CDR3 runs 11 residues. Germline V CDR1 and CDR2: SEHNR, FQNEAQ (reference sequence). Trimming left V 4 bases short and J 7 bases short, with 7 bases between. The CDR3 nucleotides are TGTGCCAGCAGCTGGGGGGGTGAAGCTTTCTTT. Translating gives CASSWGGEAFF.

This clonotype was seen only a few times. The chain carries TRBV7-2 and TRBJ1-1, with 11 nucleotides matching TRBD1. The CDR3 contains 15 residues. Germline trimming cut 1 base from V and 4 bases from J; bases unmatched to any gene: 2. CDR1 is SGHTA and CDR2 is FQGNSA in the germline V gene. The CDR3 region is CASSLGGTGGTEAFF. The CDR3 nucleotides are TGTGCCAGCAGCTTAGGGGGGACAGGGGGCACTGAAGCTTTCTTT.

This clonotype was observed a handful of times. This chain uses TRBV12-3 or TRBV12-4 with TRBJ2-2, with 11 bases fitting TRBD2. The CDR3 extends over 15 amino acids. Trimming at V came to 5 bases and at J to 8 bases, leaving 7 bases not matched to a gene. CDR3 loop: CASSGPGTSGGELFF. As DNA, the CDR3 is TGTGCCAGCAGTGGCCCCGGGACTAGCGGTGGGGAGCTGTTTTTT.

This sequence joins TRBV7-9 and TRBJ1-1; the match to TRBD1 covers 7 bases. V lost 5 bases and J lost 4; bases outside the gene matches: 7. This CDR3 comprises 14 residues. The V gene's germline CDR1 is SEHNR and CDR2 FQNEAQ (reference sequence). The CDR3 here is CASSPIPGGTEAFF. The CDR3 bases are TGTGCCAGCAGCCCCATCCCAGGGGGCACTGAAGCTTTCTTT.

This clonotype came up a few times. CDR3 bases: TGTGCCAGCAGTGAATCTGCAGGGTTCGAGCAGTACTTC. It is translated as CASSESAGFEQYF. The chain combines TRBV2 with TRBJ2-7; D is perhaps TRBD1 (5 bases). The V gene's germline CDR1 is SNHLY and CDR2 FYNNEI. The length of the CDR3 is 13 residues. Trimming took off 2 bases at V and 6 bases at J, with 11 bases between the two ends.

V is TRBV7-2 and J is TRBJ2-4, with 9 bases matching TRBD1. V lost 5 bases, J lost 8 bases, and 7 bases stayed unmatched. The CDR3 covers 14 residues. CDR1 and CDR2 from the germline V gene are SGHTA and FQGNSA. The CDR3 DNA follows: TGTGCCAGCAGCCCGCAATGGACAGGGGACATTCAGTACTTC. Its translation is CASSPQWTGDIQYF.

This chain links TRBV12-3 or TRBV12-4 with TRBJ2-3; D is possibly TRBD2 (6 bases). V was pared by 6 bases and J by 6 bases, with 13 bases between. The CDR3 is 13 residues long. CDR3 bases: TGTGCCAGCAGACCCCGACTAGTGGATACGCAGTATTTT. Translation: CASRPRLVDTQYF.

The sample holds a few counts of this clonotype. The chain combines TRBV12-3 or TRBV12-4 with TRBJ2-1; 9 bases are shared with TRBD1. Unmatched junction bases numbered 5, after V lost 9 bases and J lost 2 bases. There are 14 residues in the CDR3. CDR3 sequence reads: CASFRDRAYNEQFF. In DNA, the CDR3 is TGTGCCAGTTTCCGGGACAGGGCCTACAATGAGCAGTTCTTC.

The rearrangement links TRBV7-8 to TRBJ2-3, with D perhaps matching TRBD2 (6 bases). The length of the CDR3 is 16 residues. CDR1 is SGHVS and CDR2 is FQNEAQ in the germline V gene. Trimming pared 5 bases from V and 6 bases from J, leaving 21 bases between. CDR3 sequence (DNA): TGTGCCAGCAGCGGGCGGGGCAGCAAGGGTACGGATACGCAGTATTTT. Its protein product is CASSGRGSKGTDTQYF.

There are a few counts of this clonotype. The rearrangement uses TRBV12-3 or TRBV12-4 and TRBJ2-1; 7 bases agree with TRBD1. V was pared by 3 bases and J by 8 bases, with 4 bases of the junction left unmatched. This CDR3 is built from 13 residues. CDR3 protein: CASSFTGDHEQFF. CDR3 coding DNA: TGTGCCAGCAGTTTTACAGGGGACCATGAGCAGTTCTTC.

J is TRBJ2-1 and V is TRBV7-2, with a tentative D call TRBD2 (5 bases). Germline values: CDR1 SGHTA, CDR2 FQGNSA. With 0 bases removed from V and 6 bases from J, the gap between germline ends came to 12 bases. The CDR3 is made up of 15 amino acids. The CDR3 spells CASSLASGSRNEQFF. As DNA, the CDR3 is TGTGCCAGCAGCTTAGCGAGCGGCAGTCGCAATGAGCAGTTCTTC.